Following are 5 T cell receptor beta chains from one sample sequenced in a study of cytomegalovirus exposure and HLA in healthy donors. Sequenced by immunoSEQ multiplex PCR; TCRdb stores in-frame clones only, minus some. Among roughly 120,000 clones listed, 94% were seen once. The sequenced sample was PBMCs. These receptors were taken from a woman between 18 and 29 years old in good health and CMV-seronegative.

The chain is built from TRBV19 and TRBJ1-5, with D possibly TRBD1 on 6 matching bases. CDR1 is LNHDA, CDR2 SQIVND, per germline (reference sequence). This CDR3 is built from 13 residues. Trimming shortened V by 7 bases and J by 5 bases, and 12 bases separated the two germline ends. CDR3 loop: CASNRQGHQPQHF. The CDR3 bases are TGTGCCAGTAATCGGCAGGGGCATCAGCCCCAGCATTTT. The full variable domain, in which reference TRBV19 and TRBJ1-5 provide the parts outside the CDR3, is DGGITQSPKYLFRKEGQNVTLSCEQNLNHDAMYWYRQDPGQGLRLIYYSQIVNDFQKGDIAEGYSVSREKKESFPLTVTSAQKNPTAFYLCASNRQGHQPQHFGDGTRLSIL.

The genes are TRBV7-9 and TRBJ2-5; D ambiguous. This CDR3 is built from 14 residues. Germline V gene lookup returns CDR1 SEHNR and CDR2 FQNEAQ (reference sequence). Trimming took off 1 base at V and 2 bases at J, with 8 bases between the two ends. The CDR3 region is CASSLVSRQETQYF. CDR3 nucleotides: TGTGCCAGCAGCTTAGTCTCTAGACAAGAGACCCAGTACTTC.

This chain joins TRBV6-1 and TRBJ1-6; a possible D gene is TRBD1 (6 bases). Deletions cut 0 bases from V and 0 bases from J, with 12 bases between. This CDR3 comprises 18 residues. Germline V gene data show CDR1 as MNHNS and CDR2 as SASEGT. Written as DNA, the CDR3 is TGTGCCAGCAGTGAAGCAACCCCAGGGGTCTCCTATAATTCACCCCTCCACTTT. Residues: CASSEATPGVSYNSPLHF.

The genes are TRBV6-1 and TRBJ2-7, with TRBD1 matching over 12 bases. Losses at the gene ends were 6 bases for V and 3 bases for J; bases not matched to a gene: 6. The CDR3 extends over 15 amino acids. The germline V gene encodes CDR1 MNHNS and CDR2 SASEGT. The CDR3 loop reads CASRGTGGSYYEQYF. CDR3 sequence (DNA): TGTGCCAGCAGAGGGACAGGGGGCAGTTACTACGAGCAGTACTTC.

This chain connects TRBV30 to TRBJ2-7, with 7 bases aligning to TRBD2. V lost 1 base, J lost 7 bases, and 7 bases stayed unmatched. The CDR3 totals 13 residues. Germline CDR1 reads GTSNPN; CDR2 reads SVGIG (reference sequence). CDR3 loop: CAWSGDYLGEQYF. CDR3 sequence (DNA): TGTGCCTGGAGTGGGGACTACCTGGGGGAGCAGTACTTC.